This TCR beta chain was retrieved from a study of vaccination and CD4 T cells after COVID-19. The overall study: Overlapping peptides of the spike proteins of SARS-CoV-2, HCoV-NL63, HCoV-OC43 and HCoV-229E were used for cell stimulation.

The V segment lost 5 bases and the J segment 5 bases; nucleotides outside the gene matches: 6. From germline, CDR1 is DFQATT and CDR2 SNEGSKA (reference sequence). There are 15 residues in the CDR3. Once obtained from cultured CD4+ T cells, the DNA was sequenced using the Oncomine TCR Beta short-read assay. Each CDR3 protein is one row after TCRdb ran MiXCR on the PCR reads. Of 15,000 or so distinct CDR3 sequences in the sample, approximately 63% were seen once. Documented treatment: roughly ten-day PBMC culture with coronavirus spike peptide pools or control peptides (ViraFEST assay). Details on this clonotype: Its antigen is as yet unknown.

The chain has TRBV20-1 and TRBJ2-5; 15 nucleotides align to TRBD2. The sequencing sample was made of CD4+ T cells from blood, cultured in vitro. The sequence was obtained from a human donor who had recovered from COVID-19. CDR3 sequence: CSAPGLAGGQETQYF. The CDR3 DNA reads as TGCAGTGCTCCCGGACTAGCGGGAGGGCAGGAGACCCAGTACTTC.